This T cell receptor beta chain was obtained from a study of OX40 agonist ivuxolimab in advanced cancers. TCRdb's table, derived via immunoSEQ multiplex PCR, lists solely in-frame clones and lacks some. This table holds tens of thousands of clones, around 85% found once. This CDR3 is 14 amino acids long. Trimming cost V 8 bases and J 0 bases, with 13 bases left between them. Germline values: CDR1 GTSNPN, CDR2 SVGIG (reference sequence). The source was CD4+ or CD8+ T cells sorted from blood, collected in a trial of the OX40 agonist ivuxolimab. The J gene is TRBJ2-2, the V gene TRBV30; D is perhaps TRBD2 (5 bases). The origin of this receptor is an adult with an advanced solid tumor such as melanoma, head and neck, liver or kidney cancer. The DNA for the CDR3 is TGTGCCCACACCCCACTAGCGAACACCGGGGAGCTGTTTTTT. Translated: CAHTPLANTGELFF.